The T cell receptor (beta chain) described here comes from a study of T cells after yellow fever vaccination. Study summary: Where fractions had low cell numbers, libraries were prepared from them with the SMART-Seq v4 Ultra Low Input RNA kit.

Per the germline V gene, CDR1 is WSHSY and CDR2 is SAAADI. This CDR3 is 14 amino acids long. The junction had 13 bases not matched to a gene; V was cut back by 11 bases and J by 7 bases. General study findings and limits: Weaker overall, the secondary response nonetheless peaked faster (day 5 versus 15). Once the booster was given, most primary-vaccination clones reappeared, at about 96% for CD4 and more than 85% for CD8.

Comment on this clonotype: Antigen specificity is unknown.

5'RACE template switching generated TCR cDNA, adding a universal primer site and UMIs. Via MiXCR, TCRdb re-called the 5' RACE reads, giving one row per CDR3 protein. The repertoire has hundreds of thousands of distinct CDR3 sequences, 5.2% of them found once; the top ten carry roughly 3.5%. The sequences come from CD4+ T cells sorted from PBMCs, collected on the day of the yellow fever booster vaccination. This chain joins TRBV10-2 and TRBJ2-3; 9 bases agree with TRBD1. The sequence was obtained from a man between 18 and 35 years old who received the YFV17D yellow fever vaccine. The CDR3 DNA sequence: TGCGCCTGCCAAGTTACAGGGGGCGGGAATACGCAGTATTTT. Amino acid sequence: CACQVTGGGNTQYF.